This T cell receptor (beta chain) originates from a study of blood T cell repertoires in COVID-19. Study details: Samples came from the United States, Italy and Spain, spanning acute and convalescent COVID-19. In each case, the material was cDNA or gDNA derived from T cells, B-cell-depleted T cells, or PBMCs.

Method: immunoSEQ multiplex PCR; TCRdb's copy keeps in-frame clones and lacks some. Altogether 200,000 to 300,000 clones are present, 82% being singletons, with the ten largest covering roughly 12%. The sample comprised peripheral blood. This clonotype was obtained from an older woman with active or convalescent COVID-19.

CDR3 in amino acids: CASSYSWGGANYGYTF. The CDR3 DNA sequence: TGTGCCAGCAGTTACTCTTGGGGGGGAGCTAACTATGGCTACACCTTC. V usage is TRBV6-5 and J usage is TRBJ1-2; tentative D call: TRBD1 (5 bases). The CDR3 runs to 16 residues. The germline V and J ends were trimmed by 0 bases and 0 bases, with 11 bases remaining between them. Per germline, CDR1 MNHEY and CDR2 SVGAGI.